A single T cell receptor (beta chain) is shown here with its context. This sample was taken from a study of shared clonotypes between healthy human individuals. CD45RO negativity and positive selection for CCR7 defined naive CD8 cells, a population that excluded terminally differentiated effector memory CD45RA+ cells. Losses at the gene ends were 4 bases for V and 2 bases for J; bases not matched to a gene: 9. This CDR3 has 17 residues. Germline CDR1 SGDLS, CDR2 YYNGEE. Authors' data handling: ImmunoSEQ supplied junction-only sequences lacking quality scores, so filtering was different. Using immunoSEQ multiplex PCR, the repertoire was profiled, and TCRdb retains in-frame clones only, with some absent. V and J calls plus clone size are reproduced from that table; the DNA served to infer D and trimming. This sample has roughly 2.1 million clones, with under 95% found just once.

This rearrangement joins TRBV9 to TRBJ2-3, with 11 bases identical to TRBD2. The TCR sequence derives from a man younger than 35 in good health. Some clones in this sample may be carry-over from other donors' samples. Sequenced material: naive CD8+ T cells from PBMCs. DNA for the CDR3: TGTGCCAGCAGCCTCGCTGGACTAGCGGGCCCCACAGATACGCAGTATTTT. Translated: CASSLAGLAGPTDTQYF. Filled out from reference TRBV9 and TRBJ2-3, the complete variable domain reads DSGVTQTPKHLITATGQRVTLRCSPRSGDLSVYWYQQSLDQGLQFLIQYYNGEERAKGNILERFSAQQFPDLHSELNLSSLELGDSALYFCASSLAGLAGPTDTQYFGPGTRLTVL.